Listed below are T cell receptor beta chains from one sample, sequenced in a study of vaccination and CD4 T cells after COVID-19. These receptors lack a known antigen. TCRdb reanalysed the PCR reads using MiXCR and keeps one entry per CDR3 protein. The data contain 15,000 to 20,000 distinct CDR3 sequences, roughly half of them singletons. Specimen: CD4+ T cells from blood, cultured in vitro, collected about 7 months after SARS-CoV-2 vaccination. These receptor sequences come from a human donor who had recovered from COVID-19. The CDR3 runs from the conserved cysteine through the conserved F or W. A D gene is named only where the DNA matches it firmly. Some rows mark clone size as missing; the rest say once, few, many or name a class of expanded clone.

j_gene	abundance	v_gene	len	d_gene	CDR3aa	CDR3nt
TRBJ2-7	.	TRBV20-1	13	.	CSAIRDKSYEQYF	TGCAGTGCTATCCGGGACAAAAGCTACGAGCAGTACTTC
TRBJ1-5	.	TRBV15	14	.	CATSSMTPPQPQHF	TGTGCCACCAGCAGTATGACCCCCCCCCAGCCCCAGCATTTT
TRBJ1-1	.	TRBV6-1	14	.	CASRDSNLNTEAFF	TGTGCCAGCAGGGACAGTAACCTGAACACTGAAGCTTTCTTT
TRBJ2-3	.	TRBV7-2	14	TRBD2	CASSFTGGTDTQYF	TGTGCCAGCAGCTTTACGGGGGGGACAGATACGCAGTATTTT
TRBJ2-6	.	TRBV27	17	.	CASSPLRVRSGANVLTF	TGTGCCAGCAGTCCCCTCAGGGTCCGGTCTGGGGCCAACGTCCTGACTTTC
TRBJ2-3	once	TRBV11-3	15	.	CASSLGVGSTDTQYF	TGTGCCAGCAGCTTAGGGGTGGGTAGCACAGATACGCAGTATTTT
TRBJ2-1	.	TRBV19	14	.	CASSRVSTNNEQFF	TGTGCCAGTAGTCGGGTCAGTACGAACAATGAGCAGTTCTTC
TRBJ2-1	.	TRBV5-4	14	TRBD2	CASSLGSGSNEQFF	TGTGCCAGCAGCTTGGGCAGCGGGAGTAATGAGCAGTTCTTC
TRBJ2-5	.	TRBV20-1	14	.	CSARDLAEQETQYF	TGCAGTGCTAGAGATCTTGCGGAGCAAGAGACCCAGTACTTC
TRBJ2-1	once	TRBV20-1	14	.	CSARDRIGFNEQFF	TGCAGTGCTAGAGATCGAATAGGTTTTAATGAGCAGTTCTTC
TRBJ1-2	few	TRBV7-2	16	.	CASSLTSVGGPYGYTF	TGTGCCAGCAGCTTAACCAGTGTTGGGGGACCCTATGGCTACACCTTC
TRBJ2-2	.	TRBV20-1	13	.	CSAFKTNTGELFF	TGCAGTGCTTTTAAAACGAACACCGGGGAGCTGTTTTTT
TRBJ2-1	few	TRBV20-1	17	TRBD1	CSARIRTGATNYNEQFF	TGCAGTGCTAGAATTCGTACAGGGGCTACCAACTACAATGAGCAGTTCTTC
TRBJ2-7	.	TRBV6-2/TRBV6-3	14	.	CASRWDGSSYEQYF	TGTGCCAGCAGGTGGGACGGAAGCTCCTACGAGCAGTACTTC
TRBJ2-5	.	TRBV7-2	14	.	CASSLAGWQETQYF	TGTGCCAGCAGCTTAGCGGGGTGGCAAGAGACCCAGTACTTC
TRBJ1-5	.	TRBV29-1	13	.	CSVSGGGDQPQHF	TGCAGCGTTTCGGGGGGAGGGGATCAGCCCCAGCATTTT
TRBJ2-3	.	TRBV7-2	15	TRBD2	CASSLPSGGVDTQYF	TGTGCCAGCAGCTTACCTAGCGGGGGGGTGGATACGCAGTATTTT
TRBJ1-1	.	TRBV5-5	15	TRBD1	CASSQQGTSATEAFF	TGTGCCAGCAGCCAACAGGGGACGTCGGCCACTGAAGCTTTCTTT
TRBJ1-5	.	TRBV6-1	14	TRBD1	CASSKSRGDQPQHF	TGTGCCAGCAGCAAATCCAGGGGGGATCAGCCCCAGCATTTT
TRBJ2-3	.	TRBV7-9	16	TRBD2	CASSPGTSGPTDTQYF	TGTGCCAGCAGCCCTGGGACTAGCGGGCCCACAGATACGCAGTATTTT
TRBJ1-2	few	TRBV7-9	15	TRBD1	CASSLVQGMNYGYTF	TGTGCCAGCAGCTTAGTACAGGGGATGAACTATGGCTACACCTTC
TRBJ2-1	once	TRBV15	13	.	CATTPTGYGEQFF	TGTGCCACCACCCCCACGGGATACGGTGAGCAGTTCTTC
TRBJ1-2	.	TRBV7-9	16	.	CASSSSTGRTVYGYTF	TGTGCCAGCAGCTCCTCGACCGGGAGAACGGTCTATGGCTACACCTTC
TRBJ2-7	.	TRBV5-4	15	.	CASSLGGVLSYEQYF	TGTGCCAGCAGCTTGGGTGGAGTTCTATCCTACGAGCAGTACTTC
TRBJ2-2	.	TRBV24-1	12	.	CATMEETGELFF	TGTGCCACCATGGAGGAAACCGGGGAGCTGTTTTTT
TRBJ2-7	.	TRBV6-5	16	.	CASSYNRGGYPYEQYF	TGTGCCAGCAGTTACAATAGGGGCGGTTATCCCTACGAGCAGTACTTC
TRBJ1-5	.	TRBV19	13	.	CASMRTVGQPQHF	TGTGCCAGTATGCGGACAGTGGGTCAGCCCCAGCATTTT
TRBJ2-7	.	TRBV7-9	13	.	CASSFAGSYEQYF	TGTGCCAGCAGCTTTGCAGGGTCCTACGAGCAGTACTTC
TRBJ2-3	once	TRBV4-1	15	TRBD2	CASSQDRTSGNTQYF	TGCGCCAGCAGCCAAGATAGGACTAGCGGAAATACGCAGTATTTT
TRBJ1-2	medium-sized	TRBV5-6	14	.	CASSLYQINYGYTF	TGTGCCAGCAGCTTGTACCAGATTAACTATGGCTACACCTTC
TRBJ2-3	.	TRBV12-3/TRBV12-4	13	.	CASSQVRADTQYF	TGTGCCAGCAGTCAAGTGAGAGCAGATACGCAGTATTTT
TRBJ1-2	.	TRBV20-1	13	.	CSAGQKTNYGYTF	TGCAGTGCCGGACAGAAAACTAACTATGGCTACACCTTC
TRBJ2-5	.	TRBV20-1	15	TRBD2	CSARGSSGGRETQYF	TGCAGTGCTAGAGGATCTAGCGGGGGAAGAGAGACCCAGTACTTC
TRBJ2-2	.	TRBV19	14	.	CASMPGRGTGELFF	TGTGCCAGTATGCCGGGTCGAGGCACCGGGGAGCTGTTTTTT
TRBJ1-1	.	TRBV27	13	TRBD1	CASQERQGTVAFF	TGTGCCAGCCAAGAAAGACAGGGTACGGTCGCTTTCTTT
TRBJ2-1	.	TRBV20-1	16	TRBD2	CSARDRLAGVNNEQFF	TGCAGTGCTAGAGACCGACTAGCGGGAGTCAATAATGAGCAGTTCTTC
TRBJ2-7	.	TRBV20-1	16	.	CSARDLGAESSYEQYF	TGCAGTGCTAGAGATTTGGGGGCAGAGAGCTCCTACGAGCAGTACTTC
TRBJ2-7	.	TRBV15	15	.	CATSRDLQEPYEQYF	TGTGCCACCAGCAGAGATCTGCAGGAGCCCTACGAGCAGTACTTC
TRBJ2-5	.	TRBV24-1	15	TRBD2	CATSDPAGEPETQYF	TGTGCCACCAGTGACCCAGCGGGAGAGCCAGAGACCCAGTACTTC
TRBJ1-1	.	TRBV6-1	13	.	CASRLHMNTEAFF	TGTGCCAGCAGGTTACATATGAACACTGAAGCTTTCTTT
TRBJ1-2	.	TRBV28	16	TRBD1	CASRPGGWDSRYGYTF	TGTGCCAGCAGACCGGGTGGTTGGGACAGTCGTTATGGCTACACCTTC
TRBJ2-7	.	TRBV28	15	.	CASSSGWRKTYEQYF	TGTGCCAGCAGTTCCGGGTGGCGCAAGACCTACGAGCAGTACTTC
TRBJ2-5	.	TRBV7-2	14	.	CASSLAVGQETQYF	TGTGCCAGCAGCTTAGCTGTCGGTCAAGAGACCCAGTACTTC
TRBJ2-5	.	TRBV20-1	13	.	CSASGGHQETQYF	TGCAGTGCTAGCGGGGGGCACCAAGAGACCCAGTACTTC
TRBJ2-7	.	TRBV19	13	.	CASSRTSLAEQYF	TGTGCCAGTAGCAGGACCAGTTTAGCCGAGCAGTACTTC
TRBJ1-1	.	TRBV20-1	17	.	CSATLARNIPFDTEAFF	TGCAGTGCAACATTGGCCCGGAACATCCCCTTCGACACTGAAGCTTTCTTT
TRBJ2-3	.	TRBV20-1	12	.	CSASPSTDTQYF	TGCAGTGCTAGCCCTAGCACAGATACGCAGTATTTT
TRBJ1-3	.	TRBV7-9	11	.	CASSFVNTIYF	TGTGCCAGCAGCTTCGTAAACACCATATATTTT
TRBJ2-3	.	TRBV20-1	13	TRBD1	CSATGQGADTQYF	TGCAGTGCTACAGGACAGGGAGCAGATACGCAGTATTTT
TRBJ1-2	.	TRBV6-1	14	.	CASSDTYRLGGYTF	TGTGCCAGCAGTGACACTTACAGGCTGGGCGGCTACACCTTC